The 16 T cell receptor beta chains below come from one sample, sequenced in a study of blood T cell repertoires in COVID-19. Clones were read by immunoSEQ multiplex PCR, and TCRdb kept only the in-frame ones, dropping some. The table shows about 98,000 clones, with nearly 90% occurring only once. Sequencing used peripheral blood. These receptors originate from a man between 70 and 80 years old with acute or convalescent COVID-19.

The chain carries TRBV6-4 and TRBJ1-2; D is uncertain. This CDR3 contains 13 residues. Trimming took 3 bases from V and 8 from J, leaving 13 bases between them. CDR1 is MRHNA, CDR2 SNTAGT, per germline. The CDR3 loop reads CASSEGYLRGYTF. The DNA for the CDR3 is TGTGCCAGCAGTGAGGGTTACCTGAGGGGCTACACCTTC.

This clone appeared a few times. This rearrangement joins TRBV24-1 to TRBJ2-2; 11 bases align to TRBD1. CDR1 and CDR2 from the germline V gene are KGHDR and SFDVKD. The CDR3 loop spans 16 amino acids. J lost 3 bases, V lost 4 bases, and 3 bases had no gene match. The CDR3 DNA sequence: TGTGCCACCAGTGACCCGGGACAGGGGGACACCGGGGAGCTGTTTTTT. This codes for CATSDPGQGDTGELFF.

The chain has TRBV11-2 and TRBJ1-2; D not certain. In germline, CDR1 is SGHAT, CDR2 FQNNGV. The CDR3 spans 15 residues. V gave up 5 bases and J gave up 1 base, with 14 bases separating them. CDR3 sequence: CASSRTDGDNYGYTF. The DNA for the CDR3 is TGTGCCAGCAGCCGAACGGACGGGGATAACTATGGCTACACCTTC.

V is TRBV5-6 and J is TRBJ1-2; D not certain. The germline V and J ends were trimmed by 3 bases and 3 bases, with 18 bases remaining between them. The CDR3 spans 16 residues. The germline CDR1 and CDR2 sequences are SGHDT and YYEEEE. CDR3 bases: TGTGCCAGCAGCTCACGACCGGGGAAGAGAGACTATGGCTACACCTTC. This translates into CASSSRPGKRDYGYTF.

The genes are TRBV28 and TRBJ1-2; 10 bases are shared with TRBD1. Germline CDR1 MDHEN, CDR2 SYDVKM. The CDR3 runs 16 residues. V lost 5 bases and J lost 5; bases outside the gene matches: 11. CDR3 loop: CASSPQGQGNRYGYTF. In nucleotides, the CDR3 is TGTGCCAGCAGTCCCCAGGGACAGGGGAACCGGTATGGCTACACCTTC.

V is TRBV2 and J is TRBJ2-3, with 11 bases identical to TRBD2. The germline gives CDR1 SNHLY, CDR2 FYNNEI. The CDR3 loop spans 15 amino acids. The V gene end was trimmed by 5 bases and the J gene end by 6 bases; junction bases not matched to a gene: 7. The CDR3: CASSSLAGGRDTQYF. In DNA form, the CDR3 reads TGTGCCAGCAGTTCCTTAGCGGGGGGGCGGGATACGCAGTATTTT.

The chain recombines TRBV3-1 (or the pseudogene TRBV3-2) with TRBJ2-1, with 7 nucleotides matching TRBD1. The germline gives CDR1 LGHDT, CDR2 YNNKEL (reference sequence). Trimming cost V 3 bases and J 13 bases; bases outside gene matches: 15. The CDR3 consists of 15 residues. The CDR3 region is CASSHPPRGQSEQFF. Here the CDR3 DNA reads TGTGCCAGCAGCCATCCTCCGAGGGGGCAGTCTGAACAGTTCTTC.

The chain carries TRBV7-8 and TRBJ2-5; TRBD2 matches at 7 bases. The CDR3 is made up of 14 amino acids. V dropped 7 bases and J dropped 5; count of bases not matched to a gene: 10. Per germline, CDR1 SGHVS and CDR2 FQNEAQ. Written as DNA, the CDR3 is TGTGCCAGCAACCACCTAGCGGTCGTTGAGACCCAGTACTTC. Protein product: CASNHLAVVETQYF.

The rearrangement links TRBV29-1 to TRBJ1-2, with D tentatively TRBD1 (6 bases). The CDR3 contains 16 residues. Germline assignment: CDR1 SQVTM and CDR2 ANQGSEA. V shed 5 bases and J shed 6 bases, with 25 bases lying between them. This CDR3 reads CSVPFTPGTTHNGYTF. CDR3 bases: TGCAGCGTTCCCTTCACTCCAGGGACAACGCACAATGGCTACACCTTC.

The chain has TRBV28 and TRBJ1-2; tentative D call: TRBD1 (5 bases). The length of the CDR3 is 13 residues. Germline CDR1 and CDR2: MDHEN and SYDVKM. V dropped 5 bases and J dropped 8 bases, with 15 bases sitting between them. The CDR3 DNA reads TGTGCCAGCAGTCGGGGACTGGAAGGGGGCTACACCTTC. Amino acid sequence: CASSRGLEGGYTF.

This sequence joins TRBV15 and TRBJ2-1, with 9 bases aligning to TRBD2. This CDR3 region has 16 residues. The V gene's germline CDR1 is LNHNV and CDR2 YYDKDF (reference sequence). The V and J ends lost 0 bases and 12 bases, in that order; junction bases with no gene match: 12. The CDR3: CATSREGLAGALGQFF. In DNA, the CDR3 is TGTGCCACCAGCAGAGAAGGGTTAGCGGGGGCCCTGGGGCAGTTCTTC.

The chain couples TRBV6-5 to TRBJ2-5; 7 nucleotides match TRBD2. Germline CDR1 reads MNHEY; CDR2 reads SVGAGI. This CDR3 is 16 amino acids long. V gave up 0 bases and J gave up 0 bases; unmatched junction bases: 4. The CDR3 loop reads CASSYSLGGNQETQYF. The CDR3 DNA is TGTGCCAGCAGTTACTCCCTCGGGGGGAACCAAGAGACCCAGTACTTC.

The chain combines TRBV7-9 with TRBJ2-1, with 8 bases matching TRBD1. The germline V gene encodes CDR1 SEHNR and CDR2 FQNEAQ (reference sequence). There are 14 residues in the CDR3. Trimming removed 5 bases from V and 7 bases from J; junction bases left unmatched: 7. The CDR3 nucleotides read TGTGCCAGCAGCCCTCGGACAGGGTCGAATGAGCAGTTCTTC. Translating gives CASSPRTGSNEQFF.

The CDR3 loop is CASSFVGRGGYTF. In DNA, the CDR3 is TGTGCCAGCAGTTTCGTGGGGCGAGGCGGCTACACCTTC. This chain joins TRBV27 and TRBJ1-2; a possible D gene is TRBD1 (5 bases). Deletions cut 3 bases from V and 8 bases from J, with 13 bases between. The CDR3 is 13 residues long. From germline, CDR1 is MNHEY and CDR2 SMNVEV (reference sequence).

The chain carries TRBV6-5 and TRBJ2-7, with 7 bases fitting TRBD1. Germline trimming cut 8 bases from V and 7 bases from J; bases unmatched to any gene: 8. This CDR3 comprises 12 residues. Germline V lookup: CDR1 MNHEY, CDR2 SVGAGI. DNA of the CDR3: TGTGCCAGCGACAGGGCAAGCGAAGAGCAGTACTTC. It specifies CASDRASEEQYF.

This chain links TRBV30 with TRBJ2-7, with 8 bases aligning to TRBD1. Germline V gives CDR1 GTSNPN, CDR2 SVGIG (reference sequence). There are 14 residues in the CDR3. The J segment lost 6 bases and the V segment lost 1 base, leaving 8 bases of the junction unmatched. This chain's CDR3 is CAWSEGQAVGEQYF. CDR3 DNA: TGTGCCTGGAGTGAGGGACAGGCGGTGGGCGAGCAGTACTTC.